A selection of T cell receptor beta chains follows, all from one sample in a study of T cells in Graves' hyperthyroidism and ophthalmopathy. TCRdb reprocessed the multiplex PCR reads via MiXCR and lists one record per CDR3 protein. The top ten clones hold less than 4.5% of a sample with under 650,000 distinct CDR3 sequences, around 16% of them seen once. The sequencing sample was made of blood. The receptors derive from a woman aged 25 to 45 with Graves' hyperthyroidism. CDR3s include the opening cysteine and the closing phenylalanine or tryptophan. A D gene is named only where the DNA matches it firmly. Rows may omit the clone size; those that give it use once, few, many or a size class.

many	TRBV6-1	.	TRBJ2-2	CASSLQGSITGELFF	TGTGCCAGCAGTCTACAGGGTTCAATCACCGGGGAGCTGTTTTTT
many	TRBV6-1	.	TRBJ1-5	CASSEYQPQHF	TGTGCCAGCAGTGAGTATCAGCCCCAGCATTTT
few	TRBV7-8	TRBD2	TRBJ2-1	CASSLGRDGLAGGWFF	TGTGCCAGCAGCTTAGGGAGGGATGGACTAGCGGGAGGGTGGTTCTTC
many	TRBV4-1	.	TRBJ2-7	CASSQDRLSYEQYF	TGCGCCAGCAGCCAAGATCGCCTCTCCTACGAGCAGTACTTC
many	TRBV13	TRBD1	TRBJ2-1	CASSSPGQGNEQFF	TGTGCCAGCAGCTCCCCCGGACAGGGCAATGAGCAGTTCTTC
few	TRBV28	.	TRBJ2-7	CASRSLGPRAYEQYF	TGTGCCAGCAGATCCCTGGGGCCCAGGGCTTACGAGCAGTACTTC
many	TRBV30	.	TRBJ2-2	CAWKGGRNTGELFF	TGTGCCTGGAAAGGGGGACGGAACACCGGGGAGCTGTTTTTT
few	TRBV5-1	.	TRBJ1-1	CASSLAGAGEAFF	TGCGCCAGCAGCTTGGCTGGCGCCGGGGAAGCTTTCTTT
.	TRBV4-3	.	TRBJ2-1	CASSQTSADIYNEQFF	TGCGCCAGCAGCCAAACTTCGGCAGACATATACAATGAGCAGTTCTTC
.	TRBV5-5	.	TRBJ2-7	CASSLGGYRINADEQYF	TGTGCCAGCAGCTTGGGAGGATACAGGATAAATGCGGACGAGCAGTACTTC
few	TRBV15	TRBD2	TRBJ2-1	CATSVGEAGIDEQFF	TGTGCCACCAGCGTAGGTGAAGCGGGGATCGATGAGCAGTTCTTC
few	TRBV2	.	TRBJ2-1	CASSGTEGEQFF	TGTGCCAGCAGCGGAACGGAAGGTGAGCAGTTCTTC
.	TRBV29-1	.	TRBJ2-2	CSAPGVGRGLTGELFF	TGCAGCGCCCCAGGAGTGGGACGGGGACTCACCGGGGAGCTGTTTTTT
.	TRBV19	TRBD2	TRBJ2-2	CASSIWAGERTGELFF	TGTGCCAGTAGTATTTGGGCGGGAGAGCGCACCGGGGAGCTGTTTTTT
.	TRBV20-1	TRBD2	TRBJ2-5	CSASTSGRPLSQETQYF	TGCAGTGCTAGCACTAGCGGCCGTCCTTTATCTCAAGAGACCCAGTACTTC
.	TRBV28	.	TRBJ2-1	CASSWGANEQFF	TGTGCCAGCAGTTGGGGGGCCAATGAGCAGTTCTTC
many	TRBV24-1	.	TRBJ1-5	CATSEGLQPQHF	TGTGCCACCAGTGAGGGGCTTCAGCCCCAGCATTTT
few	TRBV2	.	TRBJ2-7	CASSEEVGSSYEQYF	TGTGCCAGCAGTGAAGAGGTAGGGTCATCCTACGAGCAGTACTTC
many	TRBV3-1	.	TRBJ2-1	CASSYAEGEQFF	TGTGCCAGCAGCTATGCGGAGGGTGAGCAGTTCTTC
many	TRBV7-2	.	TRBJ2-7	CASSLGLKSYEQYF	TGTGCCAGCAGCCTCGGACTTAAGTCCTACGAGCAGTACTTC
.	TRBV19	.	TRBJ1-2	CASSVGSNGYTF	TGTGCCAGTAGTGTGGGATCTAATGGCTACACCTTC
many	TRBV24-1	TRBD2	TRBJ2-1	CATSDWTSGSKNEQFF	TGTGCCACCAGTGATTGGACTAGCGGGAGTAAGAATGAGCAGTTCTTC
many	TRBV12-3/TRBV12-4	TRBD2	TRBJ2-7	CASSLEEREAGEQYF	TGTGCCAGCAGTTTAGAGGAGCGGGAGGCCGGCGAGCAGTACTTC
.	TRBV9	.	TRBJ2-4	CASSVALGLENIQYF	TGTGCCAGCAGCGTAGCTCTCGGACTCGAAAACATTCAGTACTTC
many	TRBV28	.	TRBJ1-5	CASSLIQEIDSNQPQHF	TGTGCCAGCAGTTTGATACAGGAGATAGATAGCAATCAGCCCCAGCATTTT
few	TRBV9	.	TRBJ1-1	CASSVGLDTEAFF	TGTGCCAGCAGCGTGGGGTTGGACACTGAAGCTTTCTTT
once	TRBV7-8	TRBD1	TRBJ1-3	CASSLWDSYGNTIYF	TGTGCCAGCAGCTTATGGGACAGTTATGGAAACACCATATATTTT
few	TRBV6-1	.	TRBJ2-5	CASRPMTYQETQYF	TGTGCCAGCAGACCTATGACATACCAAGAGACCCAGTACTTC
few	TRBV20-1	.	TRBJ2-7	CSARGSQGLSYEQYF	TGCAGTGCTAGAGGGTCACAGGGTCTTTCCTACGAGCAGTACTTC
many	TRBV28	TRBD2	TRBJ2-7	CASRPGLAGREQYF	TGTGCCAGCAGACCAGGACTAGCAGGCAGGGAGCAGTACTTC
.	TRBV19	.	TRBJ1-6	CASSIRGKDSPLHF	TGTGCCAGTAGTATTCGCGGCAAGGATTCACCCCTCCACTTT
many	TRBV2	.	TRBJ2-5	CASSAGAGGTQYF	TGTGCCAGCAGTGCGGGGGCCGGGGGGACCCAGTACTTC
few	TRBV19	.	TRBJ1-1	CASSIVPGDAEAFF	TGTGCCAGTAGTATAGTTCCCGGGGATGCTGAAGCTTTCTTT
many	TRBV27	.	TRBJ2-7	CASSEAGSAYEQYF	TGTGCCAGCAGTGAAGCTGGTAGCGCCTACGAGCAGTACTTC
few	TRBV3-1	.	TRBJ2-7	CASSQEWGEEQYF	TGTGCCAGCAGCCAAGAGTGGGGGGAGGAGCAGTACTTC
.	TRBV24-1	TRBD2	TRBJ2-1	CATSTLAGTVLNEQFF	TGTGCCACCAGTACGCTAGCGGGAACGGTTTTGAATGAGCAGTTCTTC
.	TRBV29-1	TRBD2	TRBJ2-1	CSVHTGSRGEQFF	TGCAGCGTTCACACCGGCTCGCGGGGGGAGCAGTTCTTC
many	TRBV3-1	.	TRBJ1-5	CASSQGGISANQPQHF	TGTGCCAGCAGCCAAGGGGGCATCTCCGCCAATCAGCCCCAGCATTTT
few	TRBV6-1	.	TRBJ2-4	CASSERLGNIQYF	TGTGCCAGCAGTGAACGGTTGGGAAACATTCAGTACTTC